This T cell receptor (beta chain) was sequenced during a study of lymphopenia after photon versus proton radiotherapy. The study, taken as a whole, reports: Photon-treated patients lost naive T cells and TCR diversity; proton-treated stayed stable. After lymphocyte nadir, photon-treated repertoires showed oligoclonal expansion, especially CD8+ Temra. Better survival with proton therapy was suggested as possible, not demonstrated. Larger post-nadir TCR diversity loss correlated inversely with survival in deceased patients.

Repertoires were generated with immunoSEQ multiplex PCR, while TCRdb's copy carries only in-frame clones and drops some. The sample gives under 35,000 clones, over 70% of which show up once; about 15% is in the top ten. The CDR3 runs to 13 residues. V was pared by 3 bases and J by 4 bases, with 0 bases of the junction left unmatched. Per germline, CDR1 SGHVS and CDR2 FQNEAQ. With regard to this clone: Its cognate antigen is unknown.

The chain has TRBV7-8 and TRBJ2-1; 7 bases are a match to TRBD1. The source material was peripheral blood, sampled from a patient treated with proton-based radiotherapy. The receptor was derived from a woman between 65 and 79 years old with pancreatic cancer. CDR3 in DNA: TGTGCCAGCAGCTTGGGACAGTACAATGAGCAGTTCTTC. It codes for CASSLGQYNEQFF.